The 31 T cell receptor beta chains below all came from one sample that was sequenced in a study of T-cell reconstitution after alpha-beta-depleted transplantation in children (TCRdb year 2016). Libraries were made using PCR. Sequencing used an Illumina HiSeq 2500. TCR library preparation used molecular barcoding, with unique molecular identifiers applied to normalize quantification of the TCRbeta repertoire. Starting from the raw public reads, TCRdb applied fastp trimming at Q25, assembled clones with MiXCR and retained in-frame beta chains. One record per CDR3 amino acid sequence lists the most common genes and DNA. This sample gives 490,000 or so distinct CDR3 sequences in total; around an eighth of them show up just once. The ten top clones hold around 5.6% of the sample. This specimen was PBMCs from the stem cell graft donor, taken from the stem cell graft. The receptor source for this set is a human donor who donated a stem cell graft to a child with combined immunodeficiency.

This clonotype was observed many times. This chain uses TRBV5-6 with TRBJ2-3; D not resolved. V lost 0 bases and J lost 5, with 7 bases in between. This CDR3 contains 13 residues. Germline V gene data show CDR1 as SGHDT and CDR2 as YYEEEE. This chain's CDR3 is CASSLVGIDTQYF. The CDR3 nucleotides are TGTGCCAGCAGCTTGGTGGGGATAGATACGCAGTATTTT.

CDR3 region: CASSQGGFRALHF. CDR3 in DNA: TGTGCCAGCAGCCAAGGCGGTTTCAGAGCCCTCCACTTT. V gene TRBV14 combines with J gene TRBJ1-6, with D unclear. In germline, CDR1 is SGHDN, CDR2 FVKESK. The germline V and J ends were trimmed by 1 base and 14 bases, with 12 bases remaining between them. The CDR3 spans 13 residues.

In this sample, this clonotype turned up a few times. The V gene is TRBV7-9, the J gene TRBJ2-7, with TRBD1 identical over 8 bases. Trimming cost V 5 bases and J 5 bases; bases outside gene matches: 11. The CDR3 is 15 amino acids. CDR1 is SEHNR, CDR2 FQNEAQ, per germline (reference sequence). The CDR3 nucleotides are TGTGCCAGCAGCCCAGTCGGGACAGGCCGTAACGAGCAGTACTTC. Protein product: CASSPVGTGRNEQYF. The full variable domain, with the rest looked up from reference TRBV7-9 and TRBJ2-7, is DTGVSQNPRHKITKRGQNVTFRCDPISEHNRLYWYRQTLGQGPEFLTYFQNEAQLEKSRLLSDRFSAERPKGSFSTLEIQRTEQGDSAMYLCASSPVGTGRNEQYFGPGTRLTVT.

This clonotype was found a few times. The gene calls are TRBV7-9 and TRBJ2-1; 11 bases fit TRBD2. Trimming cost V 5 bases and J 15 bases; bases outside gene matches: 18. The CDR3 is 16 amino acids. Germline-derived CDR1 and CDR2 are SEHNR and FQNEAQ (reference sequence). CDR3 region: CASSTETGLAGGPWFF. The CDR3 coding sequence is TGTGCCAGCAGCACCGAAACAGGACTAGCGGGTGGCCCGTGGTTCTTC.

The chain is built from TRBV6-2 or TRBV6-3 and TRBJ2-1; perhaps D is TRBD1 or TRBD2 (6 bases each). Germline CDR1 is MNHEY and CDR2 is SVGEGT. The germline V and J ends were trimmed by 6 bases and 2 bases, with 17 bases remaining between them. The CDR3 spans 16 residues. The CDR3: CASSSQRGDTYNEQFF. In nucleotides, the CDR3 is TGTGCCAGCAGCTCCCAAAGGGGGGATACCTACAATGAGCAGTTCTTC.

This clonotype was recorded a few times. V and J are TRBV9 and TRBJ2-2; 11 bases are shared with TRBD1. V shed 4 bases and J 5 bases; nucleotides not matched to a gene: 7. Per germline, CDR1 SGDLS and CDR2 YYNGEE. The CDR3 has 16 residues. The CDR3: CASSRGTGGGTGELFF. CDR3 bases: TGTGCCAGCAGCCGGGGGACAGGGGGGGGTACCGGGGAGCTGTTTTTT.

This clonotype has a count of ten or more. The rearrangement uses TRBV19 and TRBJ2-2; D remains ambiguous. The CDR3 spans 14 residues. Trimming left V 6 bases short and J 0 bases short, with 8 bases between. Germline V gives CDR1 LNHDA, CDR2 SQIVND (reference sequence). In DNA form, the CDR3 reads TGTGCCAGTAGGGGTTTCTCGAACACCGGGGAGCTGTTTTTT. Translation: CASRGFSNTGELFF.

This clonotype was recorded many times. The rearrangement uses TRBV10-2 and TRBJ2-3, with 8 bases that match TRBD2. The CDR3 length is 16 residues. The germline CDR1 and CDR2 sequences are WSHSY and SAAADI. V was clipped by 5 bases and J by 5 bases; unmatched bases: 12. In DNA form, the CDR3 reads TGCGCCAGCAGTAAGCGGGGGCGAGGCGTCGAAGATACGCAGTATTTT. This gives the protein CASSKRGRGVEDTQYF.

This clonotype has just a few counts. V and J are TRBV5-1 and TRBJ2-5; TRBD2 matches at 9 bases. The trim removed 4 bases at V and 5 bases at J, leaving 9 bases unmatched. The CDR3 runs 15 residues. From germline, CDR1 is SGHRS and CDR2 YFSETQ. CDR3 in amino acids: CASSISGGQRETQYF. CDR3 DNA sequence: TGCGCCAGCAGCATAAGCGGGGGGCAGCGGGAGACCCAGTACTTC. The entire variable domain, with the rest obtained from reference TRBV5-1 and TRBJ2-5, is as follows: KAGVTQTPRYLIKTRGQQVTLSCSPISGHRSVSWYQQTPGQGLQFLFEYFSETQRNKGNFPGRFSGRQFSNSRSEMNVSTLELGDSALYLCASSISGGQRETQYFGPGTRLLVL.

This clonotype was seen ten or more times. The rearrangement uses TRBV7-6 and TRBJ2-3; perhaps TRBD2 as D (7 bases). V lost 4 bases and J lost 2, with 13 bases in between. The CDR3 extends over 15 amino acids. Germline V gene data show CDR1 as SGHVS and CDR2 as FNYEAQ. CDR3 DNA: TGTGCCAGCAGCTCGAATGGGGGGGCCACAGATACGCAGTATTTT. Protein sequence: CASSSNGGATDTQYF.

This rearrangement joins TRBV5-1 to TRBJ2-1; 14 bases map to TRBD2. Unmatched junction bases numbered 11, after V lost 4 bases and J lost 8 bases. This CDR3 region has 17 residues. Germline CDR1 reads SGHRS; CDR2 reads YFSETQ. The CDR3 reads CASSPPERLAGGDEQFF. The CDR3 bases are TGCGCCAGCAGCCCCCCAGAAAGACTAGCGGGAGGGGATGAGCAGTTCTTC.

This clonotype was seen ten or more times. This chain links TRBV12-3 or TRBV12-4 with TRBJ1-6, with D perhaps TRBD1 (6 bases). The CDR3 consists of 15 residues. V shed 2 bases and J shed 4 bases, with 9 bases lying between them. As DNA, the CDR3 is TGTGCCAGCAGTTTATACAGGGCGTATAATTCACCCCTCCACTTT. Protein sequence: CASSLYRAYNSPLHF.

The chain is built from TRBV4-3 and TRBJ1-4, with TRBD1 matching over 7 bases. V was clipped by 3 bases and J by 7 bases; unmatched bases: 11. Germline V gives CDR1 LGHNA, CDR2 YSLEER. The CDR3 length is 16 residues. Here the CDR3 reads CASSHLSPGQSEKLFF. In DNA form, the CDR3 reads TGCGCCAGCAGCCACCTCTCTCCGGGACAGAGTGAAAAACTGTTTTTT.

The rearrangement joins TRBV9 to TRBJ2-5; D call uncertain. Germline V gene data show CDR1 as SGDLS and CDR2 as YYNGEE. CDR3 size: 15 residues. The V and J ends lost 4 bases and 1 base respectively, with 14 bases between them. CDR3 in DNA: TGTGCCAGCAGCACGAGTTGGGGATCCCAAGAGACCCAGTACTTC. Protein: CASSTSWGSQETQYF.

V is TRBV5-1 and J is TRBJ1-4; tentative D call: TRBD1 (5 bases). V was pared by 4 bases and J by 4 bases, with 20 bases between. The CDR3 is 17 amino acids. Per the germline V gene, CDR1 is SGHRS and CDR2 is YFSETQ. The CDR3 here is CASSAPRGGYFNEKLFF. The CDR3 region has the DNA TGCGCCAGCAGCGCCCCCCGCGGGGGGTATTTTAATGAAAAACTGTTTTTT.

There are many counts of this clonotype. The chain recombines TRBV29-1 with TRBJ2-3, with a tentative D call TRBD2 (5 bases). Trimming took off 3 bases at V and 5 bases at J, with 12 bases between the two ends. This CDR3 comprises 13 residues. CDR1 is SQVTM, CDR2 ANQGSEA, per germline. The CDR3 reads CSVDLPGLDTQYF. In DNA, the CDR3 is TGCAGCGTTGATTTGCCAGGACTAGATACGCAGTATTTT.

In its sample, this clonotype was seen many times. The chain carries TRBV29-1 and TRBJ2-3, with D unresolved. The CDR3 consists of 12 residues. V shed 1 base and J shed 2 bases, with 4 bases lying between them. CDR1 and CDR2 from the germline V gene are SQVTM and ANQGSEA. In nucleotides, the CDR3 is TGCAGCGTTGAAGGGATCACAGATACGCAGTATTTT. It yields the protein CSVEGITDTQYF.

This clonotype was observed a handful of times. V is TRBV9 and J is TRBJ2-7; 9 nucleotides agree with TRBD1. In germline, CDR1 is SGDLS, CDR2 YYNGEE. This CDR3 spans 15 amino acids. V was clipped by 0 bases and J by 7 bases; unmatched bases: 8. For the CDR3, the DNA is TGTGCCAGCAGCGTAGTAGGGACAGGGCCTGATGAGCAGTACTTC. It translates to CASSVVGTGPDEQYF.

This clonotype has only a few counts. CDR3 loop: CSAQDRGKLFF. The CDR3 bases are TGCAGTGCCCAAGACCGGGGAAAACTGTTTTTT. V is TRBV20-1 and J is TRBJ1-4; no definite D call. CDR1 DFQATT and CDR2 SNEGSKA come from the germline V gene (reference sequence). CDR3 length equals 11 residues. Trimming cost V 6 bases and J 10 bases, with 12 bases left between them.

This clonotype occurred a few times. The chain joins TRBV24-1 to TRBJ2-1; 9 bases map to TRBD2. Per the germline V gene, CDR1 is KGHDR and CDR2 is SFDVKD. CDR3 length: 16 amino acids. The ends lost 2 bases at V and 8 bases at J; junction bases unmatched: 9. The CDR3 is CATSDWSSGSYDEQFF. The CDR3 DNA follows: TGTGCCACCAGTGATTGGAGTAGCGGGAGTTACGATGAGCAGTTCTTC.

V is TRBV6-6 and J is TRBJ2-2; the D is unclear. The CDR3 totals 11 residues. CDR1 and CDR2 (germline): MNHNY, SVGAGI (reference sequence). V was clipped by 8 bases and J by 7 bases, with 8 bases between them. The CDR3 region has the DNA TGTGCCAGCTGCGGTGTCGGGGAGCTGTTTTTT. Residues: CASCGVGELFF.

The J gene is TRBJ2-7, the V gene TRBV12-3 or TRBV12-4, with D possibly TRBD2 on 5 matching bases. This CDR3 is built from 14 residues. Trimming took off 2 bases at V and 4 bases at J, with 12 bases between the two ends. Written as DNA, the CDR3 is TGTGCCAGCAGTTTATACGGGGTGGGGTACGAGCAGTACTTC. It encodes CASSLYGVGYEQYF.

In its sample, this clonotype was seen many times. The gene calls are TRBV6-2 or TRBV6-3 and TRBJ2-3, with 8 nucleotides matching TRBD2. J was trimmed by 1 base and V by 5 bases; bases with no gene match: 5. Germline V CDR1 and CDR2: MNHEY, SVGEGT. The CDR3 covers 15 residues. Here the CDR3 reads CASSRGGRGTDTQYF. CDR3 nucleotides: TGTGCCAGCAGTCGGGGGGGCCGGGGCACAGATACGCAGTATTTT.

This clonotype was observed many times. This chain links TRBV24-1 with TRBJ2-3; D may correspond to TRBD1 or TRBD2 (5 bases each). This CDR3 has 10 amino acids. Trimming cost V 9 bases and J 5 bases, with 5 bases left between them. Germline CDR1 and CDR2: KGHDR and SFDVKD. The CDR3 loop reads CATGGDTQYF. DNA for the CDR3: TGTGCCACCGGGGGAGATACGCAGTATTTT.

The chain couples TRBV7-2 to TRBJ2-1, with 8 bases identical to TRBD1. The CDR3 loop spans 16 amino acids. Trimming cost V 6 bases and J 1 base; bases outside gene matches: 8. Per germline, CDR1 SGHTA and CDR2 FQGNSA. CDR3 DNA: TGTGCCAGCAGTCTTCAAGACAGGGGATCCTACAATGAGCAGTTCTTC. It is translated as CASSLQDRGSYNEQFF.

The CDR3 here is CASSFGASGGYNEQFF. In DNA form, the CDR3 reads TGTGCCAGCAGTTTTGGGGCTAGCGGGGGCTACAATGAGCAGTTCTTC. The chain carries TRBV27 and TRBJ2-1; 10 nucleotides line up with TRBD2. CDR1 is MNHEY, CDR2 SMNVEV, per germline (reference sequence). The CDR3 consists of 16 residues. With 3 bases clipped from V and 3 bases from J, the junction kept 5 bases outside the gene matches.

This clonotype was observed a few times. This chain connects TRBV28 to TRBJ2-4; 9 nucleotides line up with TRBD1. Trimming removed 5 bases from V and 9 bases from J; junction bases left unmatched: 14. CDR1 is MDHEN, CDR2 SYDVKM, per germline. The CDR3 has 16 amino acids. The CDR3 sequence is CASSNSGTGLVRIQYF. In DNA form, the CDR3 reads TGTGCCAGCAGTAACTCCGGGACAGGGCTGGTACGCATTCAGTACTTC.

The rearrangement uses TRBV6-1 and TRBJ2-2; D perhaps matches TRBD1 (7 bases). This CDR3 spans 13 amino acids. Trimming cost V 7 bases and J 6 bases, with 12 bases left between them. Germline assignment: CDR1 MNHNS and CDR2 SASEGT. For the CDR3, the DNA is TGTGCCAGCACAACAGGGGAGGCCGGGGAGCTGTTTTTT. This codes for CASTTGEAGELFF.

This clonotype was detected ten times or more. The chain recombines TRBV27 with TRBJ1-2; D is unclear. The CDR3 is 15 amino acids. Germline assignment: CDR1 MNHEY and CDR2 SMNVEV (reference sequence). With 4 bases removed from V and 7 bases from J, the gap between germline ends came to 19 bases. The chain's CDR3 is CASSSSPQRTSGYTF. The CDR3 DNA is TGTGCCAGCAGTTCGTCCCCCCAGAGAACGTCTGGCTACACCTTC.

This clonotype was detected ten times or more. The rearrangement links TRBV5-1 to TRBJ2-1; maybe TRBD2 (5 bases). CDR3 length: 13 amino acids. CDR1 SGHRS and CDR2 YFSETQ come from the germline V gene. V gave up 4 bases and J gave up 9 bases, with 14 bases separating them. CDR3 nucleotides: TGCGCCAGCAGCGTCGACTATCTAGGTGAGCAGTTCTTC. Protein: CASSVDYLGEQFF.

This clonotype came up a few times. The V and J genes are TRBV29-1 and TRBJ1-1; D gene ambiguous. The CDR3 spans 12 residues. Germline V lookup: CDR1 SQVTM, CDR2 ANQGSEA. V was trimmed by 4 bases and J by 5 bases, leaving 11 bases between them. Here the CDR3 reads CSVASVRTEAFF. The CDR3, as DNA: TGCAGCGTTGCCAGTGTTCGGACTGAAGCTTTCTTT.